Listed below are T cell receptor beta chains from one sample, sequenced in a study of early T cells in non-severe SARS-CoV-2 infection. Using its own MiXCR run on the 5' RACE reads, TCRdb lists one record per CDR3 protein. Among approximately 98,000 distinct CDR3 sequences, 9.5% to 13% were seen once, and the ten largest hold around 3%. Sequenced input: whole blood. These receptors originate from an adult who was a healthcare worker with PCR-confirmed SARS-CoV-2 infection or an uninfected control (not recorded which). CDR3s include the opening cysteine and the closing phenylalanine or tryptophan. The D gene is left open where the match is weak. The size of a clone is reported for some rows only, either as once, few or many, or as a class for expanded clones.

clone_size: -; d_call: -; v_call: TRBV7-9; j_call: TRBJ1-2; cdr3_aa: CASSLSSGRGGYGYTF; cdr3_nt: TGTGCCAGCAGCTTAAGTTCGGGCAGGGGCGGCTATGGCTACACCTTC
clone_size: few; d_call: -; v_call: TRBV7-6; j_call: TRBJ2-3; cdr3_aa: CASSFDYSTDTQYF; cdr3_nt: TGTGCCAGCAGCTTCGACTATAGCACAGATACGCAGTATTTT
clone_size: -; d_call: TRBD1; v_call: TRBV7-9; j_call: TRBJ2-3; cdr3_aa: CASSSPSGTGGRRGSTQYF; cdr3_nt: TGTGCCAGCAGCTCACCCTCCGGGACAGGGGGCCGGAGGGGTTCTACGCAGTATTTT
clone_size: many; d_call: -; v_call: TRBV18; j_call: TRBJ2-7; cdr3_aa: CASSRTISYHEQYF; cdr3_nt: TGTGCCAGCTCCCGTACGATCAGTTACCACGAGCAGTACTTC
clone_size: many; d_call: -; v_call: TRBV2; j_call: TRBJ2-7; cdr3_aa: CASSFPDYEQYF; cdr3_nt: TGTGCCAGCAGTTTTCCCGACTACGAGCAGTACTTC
clone_size: -; d_call: -; v_call: TRBV5-1; j_call: TRBJ1-1; cdr3_aa: CASSKVRDQNTEAFF; cdr3_nt: TGCGCCAGCAGTAAAGTCAGGGACCAGAACACTGAAGCTTTCTTT
clone_size: many; d_call: -; v_call: TRBV5-1; j_call: TRBJ2-2; cdr3_aa: CASSLVGESAGELFF; cdr3_nt: TGCGCCAGCAGCTTGGTTGGGGAATCTGCCGGGGAGCTGTTTTTT
clone_size: many; d_call: -; v_call: TRBV20-1; j_call: TRBJ2-5; cdr3_aa: CSARDGFLGSFQETQYF; cdr3_nt: TGCAGTGCTAGAGATGGTTTTCTCGGGAGTTTTCAAGAGACCCAGTACTTC
clone_size: -; d_call: -; v_call: TRBV5-1; j_call: TRBJ1-2; cdr3_aa: CASSLEPGRSTYGYTF; cdr3_nt: TGCGCCAGCAGCTTGGAACCGGGACGGTCTACCTATGGCTACACCTTC
clone_size: many; d_call: -; v_call: TRBV3-1; j_call: TRBJ2-5; cdr3_aa: CASSQLPFMGETQYF; cdr3_nt: TGTGCCAGCAGCCAGCTCCCTTTTATGGGAGAGACCCAGTACTTC
clone_size: -; d_call: TRBD1; v_call: TRBV20-1; j_call: TRBJ1-5; cdr3_aa: CSAKGANQPQHF; cdr3_nt: TGCAGTGCTAAGGGGGCCAATCAGCCCCAGCATTTT
clone_size: -; d_call: -; v_call: TRBV28; j_call: TRBJ1-1; cdr3_aa: CASSLWAPTNTEAFF; cdr3_nt: TGTGCCAGCAGTTTATGGGCCCCGACGAACACTGAAGCTTTCTTT
clone_size: few; d_call: TRBD2; v_call: TRBV5-1; j_call: TRBJ2-1; cdr3_aa: CASSPGTSGGHEQFF; cdr3_nt: TGCGCCAGCAGCCCTGGGACTAGCGGGGGGCATGAGCAGTTCTTC
clone_size: -; d_call: -; v_call: TRBV20-1; j_call: TRBJ2-6; cdr3_aa: CSAKGAGANVLTF; cdr3_nt: TGCAGTGCAAAGGGGGCTGGGGCCAACGTCCTGACTTTC
clone_size: -; d_call: TRBD2; v_call: TRBV2; j_call: TRBJ2-2; cdr3_aa: CASNLAASGRGADGELFF; cdr3_nt: TGTGCCAGCAACCTCGCGGCTAGCGGGAGGGGGGCGGACGGGGAGCTGTTTTTT
clone_size: few; d_call: TRBD1; v_call: TRBV30; j_call: TRBJ1-1; cdr3_aa: CAGRQGDNTEAFF; cdr3_nt: TGTGCCGGGCGACAGGGGGATAACACTGAAGCTTTCTTT
clone_size: few; d_call: -; v_call: TRBV11-1; j_call: TRBJ2-1; cdr3_aa: CASSLARDSRSYNEQFF; cdr3_nt: TGTGCCAGCAGCTTAGCGAGGGACTCCCGCTCCTACAATGAGCAGTTCTTC
clone_size: -; d_call: TRBD1; v_call: TRBV7-9; j_call: TRBJ2-1; cdr3_aa: CVSSSGTGEYYNEQFF; cdr3_nt: TGTGTCAGCAGCTCTGGGACAGGGGAATACTACAATGAGCAGTTCTTC
clone_size: once; d_call: -; v_call: TRBV7-9; j_call: TRBJ2-2; cdr3_aa: CASSFWTGELFF; cdr3_nt: TGTGCCAGCAGCTTCTGGACCGGGGAGCTGTTTTTT
clone_size: many; d_call: -; v_call: TRBV6-6; j_call: TRBJ2-1; cdr3_aa: CASSWEGASSYNEQFF; cdr3_nt: TGTGCCAGCAGTTGGGAGGGGGCGAGCTCCTACAATGAGCAGTTCTTC
clone_size: few; d_call: -; v_call: TRBV7-9; j_call: TRBJ1-2; cdr3_aa: CASSIGPSLIYGYTF; cdr3_nt: TGTGCCAGCAGCATCGGACCGTCTCTTATATATGGCTACACCTTC
clone_size: -; d_call: TRBD2; v_call: TRBV6-4; j_call: TRBJ2-7; cdr3_aa: CASSVVTSGTAYEQYF; cdr3_nt: TGTGCCAGCAGTGTAGTTACTAGCGGGACGGCCTACGAGCAGTACTTC
clone_size: -; d_call: -; v_call: TRBV5-5; j_call: TRBJ2-1; cdr3_aa: CASSLEGNSYNEQFF; cdr3_nt: TGTGCCAGCAGCTTAGAGGGAAACTCCTACAATGAGCAGTTCTTC
clone_size: few; d_call: -; v_call: TRBV5-1; j_call: TRBJ1-3; cdr3_aa: CASSLGRTAGNTIYF; cdr3_nt: TGCGCCAGCAGCTTGGGGAGGACGGCAGGAAACACCATATATTTT
clone_size: few; d_call: -; v_call: TRBV3-1; j_call: TRBJ2-7; cdr3_aa: CASSQEQGYEQYF; cdr3_nt: TGTGCCAGCAGCCAAGAACAGGGTTACGAGCAGTACTTC
clone_size: -; d_call: -; v_call: TRBV5-4; j_call: TRBJ2-6; cdr3_aa: CASSLRASGANVLIF; cdr3_nt: TGTGCCAGCAGCTTGAGAGCCTCTGGGGCCAACGTCCTGATTTTC
clone_size: -; d_call: -; v_call: TRBV19; j_call: TRBJ1-5; cdr3_aa: CATQRPGAGMPQHF; cdr3_nt: TGTGCCACCCAGAGGCCTGGGGCGGGGATGCCCCAGCATTTT
clone_size: many; d_call: -; v_call: TRBV29-1; j_call: TRBJ2-7; cdr3_aa: CSVGSYEQYF; cdr3_nt: TGCAGCGTTGGGTCCTACGAGCAGTACTTC
clone_size: -; d_call: -; v_call: TRBV6-2/TRBV6-3; j_call: TRBJ1-1; cdr3_aa: CASSRPENGAEAFF; cdr3_nt: TGTGCCAGCAGTCGTCCCGAGAATGGGGCTGAAGCTTTCTTT
clone_size: many; d_call: -; v_call: TRBV12-3/TRBV12-4; j_call: TRBJ2-1; cdr3_aa: CASSLGQSKYNEQFF; cdr3_nt: TGTGCCAGCAGTTTAGGACAGAGCAAATACAATGAGCAGTTCTTC
clone_size: few; d_call: -; v_call: TRBV19; j_call: TRBJ2-3; cdr3_aa: CASTPQGDRGDTQYF; cdr3_nt: TGTGCCAGTACCCCACAAGGTGATCGGGGGGATACGCAGTATTTT
clone_size: many; d_call: TRBD2; v_call: TRBV6-5; j_call: TRBJ2-5; cdr3_aa: CASSYGRVGETQYF; cdr3_nt: TGTGCCAGCAGTTATGGGAGGGTTGGAGAGACCCAGTACTTC
clone_size: few; d_call: -; v_call: TRBV5-1; j_call: TRBJ2-1; cdr3_aa: CASSPGANNEQFF; cdr3_nt: TGCGCCAGCAGCCCGGGGGCAAACAATGAGCAGTTCTTC
clone_size: -; d_call: TRBD2; v_call: TRBV9; j_call: TRBJ2-3; cdr3_aa: CASSPGLAGLDTQYF; cdr3_nt: TGTGCCAGCAGCCCGGGACTAGCGGGACTAGATACGCAGTATTTT
clone_size: -; d_call: -; v_call: TRBV5-8; j_call: TRBJ1-4; cdr3_aa: CASSRTITKGVKEKLFF; cdr3_nt: TGTGCCAGCAGCCGGACTATTACGAAGGGGGTAAAGGAAAAACTGTTTTTT
clone_size: many; d_call: TRBD1; v_call: TRBV4-1; j_call: TRBJ1-4; cdr3_aa: CASSHAGTGKDEKLFF; cdr3_nt: TGCGCCAGCAGCCACGCTGGGACAGGGAAGGATGAAAAACTGTTTTTT
clone_size: many; d_call: TRBD2; v_call: TRBV7-9; j_call: TRBJ2-1; cdr3_aa: CASSELAGDNEQFF; cdr3_nt: TGTGCCAGCAGTGAACTAGCGGGCGACAATGAGCAGTTCTTC
clone_size: -; d_call: -; v_call: TRBV12-3/TRBV12-4; j_call: TRBJ1-6; cdr3_aa: CASRPGGRYNSPLHF; cdr3_nt: TGTGCCAGCAGGCCGGGAGGCAGATATAATTCACCCCTCCACTTT
clone_size: few; d_call: -; v_call: TRBV28; j_call: TRBJ1-2; cdr3_aa: CASSFLRGGANYGYTF; cdr3_nt: TGTGCCAGCAGTTTTCTCCGCGGGGGAGCTAACTATGGCTACACCTTC
clone_size: -; d_call: -; v_call: TRBV20-1; j_call: TRBJ2-7; cdr3_aa: CSARASGEYEQYF; cdr3_nt: TGCAGTGCTAGAGCTTCCGGGGAATACGAGCAGTACTTC
clone_size: -; d_call: TRBD1; v_call: TRBV11-3; j_call: TRBJ2-3; cdr3_aa: CASSSRTGATDTQYF; cdr3_nt: TGTGCCAGCAGCTCCCGGACAGGGGCGACAGATACGCAGTATTTT
clone_size: -; d_call: TRBD1; v_call: TRBV6-5; j_call: TRBJ2-7; cdr3_aa: CASSRPGQGYEQYF; cdr3_nt: TGTGCCAGCAGCAGACCGGGACAGGGATACGAGCAGTACTTC